The 30 T cell receptor beta chains below come from one sample, sequenced in a study of somatic mutations in cytotoxic T cells in rheumatoid arthritis. TCRdb keeps only in-frame clones here, not all; method: immunoSEQ multiplex PCR. The sample has several thousand clones; just under 80% are singletons. The sequenced sample consisted of CD8+ T cells sorted from blood. These receptors all stem from an adult with rheumatoid arthritis.

The V and J genes are TRBV28 and TRBJ1-2, with D perhaps matching TRBD1 (5 bases). Trimming shortened V by 1 base and J by 6 bases, and 9 bases separated the two germline ends. This CDR3 has 13 amino acids. Looked up from germline, CDR1 is MDHEN and CDR2 is SYDVKM. The CDR3 reads CASSLYRRDGYTF. The CDR3 DNA reads as TGTGCCAGCAGTTTATACAGGAGGGATGGCTACACCTTC.

The J gene is TRBJ1-5, the V gene TRBV6-5; 7 bases are shared with TRBD1. The CDR3 is 14 amino acids. The V gene end was trimmed by 5 bases and the J gene end by 9 bases; junction bases not matched to a gene: 10. From germline, CDR1 is MNHEY and CDR2 SVGAGI. CDR3: CASSAQGTIGPQHF. CDR3 bases: TGTGCCAGCAGTGCACAGGGGACTATTGGGCCCCAGCATTTT.

The chain recombines TRBV10-3 with TRBJ2-7; weak D call: TRBD1 (6 bases). This CDR3 comprises 13 residues. Trimming removed 11 bases at V and 1 base at J, with 15 bases between. The V gene's germline CDR1 is ENHRY and CDR2 SYGVKD. CDR3 region: CASRPDRSYEQYF. In DNA, the CDR3 is TGTGCCTCGAGACCAGACAGGTCCTACGAGCAGTACTTC.

This clone was picked up one time. The rearrangement uses TRBV6-1 and TRBJ2-7; D perhaps matches TRBD2 (5 bases). V gave up 4 bases and J gave up 1 base, with 17 bases separating them. The CDR3 totals 16 residues. From germline, CDR1 is MNHNS and CDR2 SASEGT. CDR3 nucleotides: TGTGCCAGCAGTGGGAGAGGGTGGGGTGCATCCTACGAGCAGTACTTC. Translating gives CASSGRGWGASYEQYF.

This clone occurred once. The V gene is TRBV18, the J gene TRBJ1-1, with 7 bases fitting TRBD1. The CDR3 is 14 residues long. V lost 3 bases to trimming and J lost 5 bases; unmatched junction nucleotides: 6. Germline lookup yields CDR1 KGHSH and CDR2 LQKENI. CDR3 residues: CASSPAGTETEAFF. The CDR3 region has the DNA TGTGCCAGCTCACCTGCCGGGACAGAGACTGAAGCTTTCTTT.

V gene TRBV9 combines with J gene TRBJ2-7; possibly TRBD1 or TRBD2 for D (5 bases each). Trimming cost V 0 bases and J 6 bases, with 10 bases left between them. CDR1 and CDR2 (germline): SGDLS, YYNGEE. The CDR3 length is 13 residues. CDR3 nucleotide sequence: TGTGCCAGCAGCGTAGGTGGGGGTCCCGAGCAGTACTTC. It encodes CASSVGGGPEQYF.

A note on this clone: Compared with germline, one end of the junction differs, possibly owing to a read error. The J gene is TRBJ2-2, the V gene TRBV7-7, with TRBD1 as a possible D gene (6 bases). The CDR3 is 16 residues long. Germline V gene data show CDR1 as SSHAT and CDR2 as FNYEAQ (reference sequence). Here the CDR3 reads CASRPGTTRNTGELFF. DNA of the CDR3: TGTGCTAGCAGGCCCGGGACAACGAGGAACACCGGGGAGCTGTTTTTT.

The chain carries TRBV5-6 and TRBJ2-1; possible D gene TRBD2, 5 bases. The germline CDR1 and CDR2 sequences are SGHDT and YYEEEE. The CDR3 covers 13 residues. V was pared by 0 bases and J by 10 bases, with 11 bases between. The CDR3 DNA reads TGTGCCAGCAGCTTGGCCGGCTCGGGGGAGCAGTTCTTC. Amino acid sequence: CASSLAGSGEQFF.

The genes are TRBV19 and TRBJ1-5; 7 positions agree with TRBD1. The germline CDR1 and CDR2 sequences are LNHDA and SQIVND (reference sequence). Unmatched junction bases numbered 10, after V lost 7 bases and J lost 7 bases. The CDR3 runs to 14 residues. The CDR3 loop reads CASKSGRGGQPQHF. In DNA form, the CDR3 reads TGTGCCAGTAAAAGTGGCAGGGGGGGGCAGCCCCAGCATTTT.

The V and J genes are TRBV9 and TRBJ2-5; D gene ambiguous. The CDR3 sequence is 14 residues long. Germline values: CDR1 SGDLS, CDR2 YYNGEE. Trimming left V 0 bases short and J 1 base short, with 7 bases between. The CDR3 DNA reads TGTGCCAGCAGCGTAGATCCCATCCAAGAGACCCAGTACTTC. As protein: CASSVDPIQETQYF.

The rearrangement uses TRBV6-5 and TRBJ2-3; 9 bases map to TRBD2. Germline-derived CDR1 and CDR2 are MNHEY and SVGAGI. The CDR3 totals 15 residues. V dropped 2 bases and J dropped 5; count of bases not matched to a gene: 5. The CDR3 sequence is CASSYAGGLEDTQYF. The CDR3 DNA is TGTGCCAGCAGTTACGCGGGGGGGCTTGAAGATACGCAGTATTTT.

The chain has TRBV2 and TRBJ1-5; maybe TRBD1 (5 bases). The CDR3 is 15 amino acids. Germline CDR1 SNHLY, CDR2 FYNNEI. Trimming cost V 2 bases and J 2 bases, with 10 bases left between them. The CDR3 DNA reads TGTGCCAGCAGTGAACAGGGTTTGGGCAATCAGCCCCAGCATTTT. This codes for CASSEQGLGNQPQHF.

This chain uses TRBV4-2 with TRBJ1-6; TRBD1 is a possible D gene (6 bases). Germline lookup yields CDR1 LGHNA and CDR2 YNFKEQ. V shed 3 bases and J shed 5 bases, with 20 bases lying between them. The CDR3 runs 18 residues. The chain's CDR3 is CASSQMPLNRDNNSPLHF. The CDR3 DNA sequence: TGTGCCAGCAGCCAGATGCCTCTTAACCGGGACAATAATTCACCCCTCCACTTT.

In its sample, this clone was seen once. The chain joins TRBV7-9 to TRBJ1-1; perhaps TRBD1 as D (6 bases). The CDR3 is 13 residues long. Germline CDR1 is SEHNR and CDR2 is FQNEAQ (reference sequence). Between the trimmed V and J ends, which lost 8 bases and 4 bases, there was a span of 14 bases. The CDR3 bases are TGTGCCAGCTCCACGGAAGGGGGCACTGAAGCTTTCTTT. Translating gives CASSTEGGTEAFF.

The sample holds a few counts of this clone. The V call is TRBV5-5, the J call TRBJ2-7; a possible D gene is TRBD1 (5 bases). The germline gives CDR1 SGHKS, CDR2 YYEKEE (reference sequence). The CDR3 runs to 13 residues. The V and J ends lost 1 base and 5 bases respectively, with 10 bases between them. This CDR3 is CASSLFGADEQYV. The CDR3 DNA follows: TGTGCCAGCAGCTTGTTTGGGGCCGACGAGCAGTACGTC.

The rearrangement uses TRBV6-6 and TRBJ2-1, with no clear D. Trimming cost V 4 bases and J 7 bases, with 11 bases left between them. The germline V gene encodes CDR1 MNHNY and CDR2 SVGAGI (reference sequence). The CDR3 is 13 amino acids. CDR3 bases: TGTGCCAGCAGTTCCACAGCATTGAATGAGCAGTTCTTC. Translation gives CASSSTALNEQFF.

This clone was seen a single time. V and J are TRBV14 and TRBJ2-3; D is unresolved. Trimming took off 6 bases at V and 6 bases at J, with 10 bases between the two ends. Germline values: CDR1 SGHDN, CDR2 FVKESK. The length of the CDR3 is 12 residues. CDR3 region: CASSRHFDTQYF. The CDR3 DNA follows: TGTGCCAGCAGTCGACATTTTGATACGCAGTATTTT.

This rearrangement joins TRBV10-1 to TRBJ1-1; possibly TRBD1 for D (6 bases). This CDR3 has 13 residues. V was trimmed by 8 bases and J by 6 bases, leaving 16 bases between them. Germline assignment: CDR1 WNHNN and CDR2 SYGVQD (reference sequence). The CDR3 region has the DNA TGCGCCAGCCAGAAGGGGGTCAGCGCTGAAGCTTTCTTT. Translating it yields CASQKGVSAEAFF.

The rearrangement links TRBV7-2 to TRBJ1-2; no firm D call. This CDR3 is built from 14 residues. Germline-derived CDR1 and CDR2 are SGHTA and FQGNSA. Trimming removed 7 bases at V and 4 bases at J, with 16 bases between. CDR3 DNA: TGTGCCAGCACCAATTCAGCCAACAGCTATGGCTACACCTTC. Translating it yields CASTNSANSYGYTF.

In its sample, this clone was seen a few times. The rearrangement links TRBV5-6 to TRBJ1-4; unclear D gene. The CDR3 contains 14 residues. Trimming took 1 base from V and 4 from J, leaving 8 bases between them. The germline gives CDR1 SGHDT, CDR2 YYEEEE. CDR3 loop: CASSLKRLNEKLFF. CDR3 sequence (DNA): TGTGCCAGCAGCTTGAAGAGACTTAATGAAAAACTGTTTTTT.

The rearrangement links TRBV28 to TRBJ1-2, with D tentatively TRBD1 (5 bases). This CDR3 has 11 residues. Germline loops: CDR1 MDHEN, CDR2 SYDVKM. Trimming removed 11 bases at V and 8 bases at J, with 15 bases between. As DNA, the CDR3 is TGTGCCCTGTCGGGGGGGATCGGCTACACCTTC. Its translation: CALSGGIGYTF.

J is TRBJ2-7 and V is TRBV18; the D gene is possibly TRBD1 (6 bases). Germline V lookup: CDR1 KGHSH, CDR2 LQKENI. CDR3 length equals 15 residues. V lost 3 bases to trimming and J lost 1 base, with 13 bases between them. CDR3 sequence (DNA): TGTGCCAGCTCACCGGGGGCCCGAACTTCCTACGAGCAGTACGTC. Its translation is CASSPGARTSYEQYV.

The J gene is TRBJ2-6, the V gene TRBV5-5, with TRBD1 matching over 8 bases. CDR3 size: 17 residues. The germline V gene has CDR1 SGHKS and CDR2 YYEKEE (reference sequence). V lost 5 bases, J lost 3 bases, and 10 bases stayed unmatched. CDR3 nucleotide sequence: TGTGCCAGCAGGAATCCTCAGGGGGCAAGTGGGGCCAACGTCCTGACTTTC. Its protein product is CASRNPQGASGANVLTF.

V is TRBV5-6 and J is TRBJ2-2; D is possibly TRBD2 (7 bases). CDR1 and CDR2 from the germline V gene are SGHDT and YYEEEE. V lost 2 bases and J 7 bases, leaving 12 bases between the germline ends. This CDR3 region has 14 residues. The CDR3 nucleotides read TGTGCCAGCAGCTTCGGGGGGCCGCACGGGGAGCTGTTTTTT. Amino acid sequence: CASSFGGPHGELFF.

Note on this clone: The junction does not match germline at one end; this may be a read error. The rearrangement joins TRBV7-7 to TRBJ2-2; 11 nucleotides agree with TRBD2. Germline lookup yields CDR1 SSHAT and CDR2 FNYEAQ (reference sequence). The CDR3 contains 17 residues. CDR3 sequence reads: CASRDSSSGGYTGELFF. CDR3 DNA sequence: TGTGCTAGCAGAGACTCATCTAGCGGGGGGTACACCGGGGAGCTGTTTTTT.

The chain uses TRBV19 and TRBJ1-4; no clear D gene. Trimming took off 3 bases at V and 7 bases at J, with 15 bases between the two ends. The CDR3 extends over 15 amino acids. Germline-derived CDR1 and CDR2 are LNHDA and SQIVND (reference sequence). CDR3 nucleotides: TGTGCCAGTAGTATGGAACCTTCATGGGTTGAAAAACTGTTTTTT. Its protein is CASSMEPSWVEKLFF.

The J gene is TRBJ1-4, the V gene TRBV6-1; D gene unclear. This CDR3 has 19 residues. CDR1 and CDR2 (germline): MNHNS, SASEGT. V lost 0 bases and J 2 bases, leaving 19 bases between the germline ends. The CDR3 bases are TGTGCCAGCAGTGAAGCCCCTCACAAAATTCTCGGGACTAATGAAAAACTGTTTTTT. Translated: CASSEAPHKILGTNEKLFF.

This clone was counted only a few times. The chain carries TRBV2 and TRBJ1-2, with 7 bases lining up with TRBD1. Per the germline V gene, CDR1 is SNHLY and CDR2 is FYNNEI. The junction had 6 bases not matched to a gene; V was cut back by 4 bases and J by 1 base. This CDR3 contains 15 residues. Here the CDR3 DNA reads TGTGCCAGCAGTGGAACAGGGGTAGGTAACTATGGCTACACCTTC. Amino acid sequence: CASSGTGVGNYGYTF.

This chain connects TRBV7-9 to TRBJ2-5; D gene ambiguous. V dropped 5 bases and J dropped 1 base, with 11 bases sitting between them. The V gene's germline CDR1 is SEHNR and CDR2 FQNEAQ (reference sequence). The CDR3 runs 14 residues. The chain's CDR3 is CASSLPVGQETQYF. CDR3 nucleotide sequence: TGTGCCAGCAGCCTCCCGGTGGGCCAAGAGACCCAGTACTTC.

V usage is TRBV18 and J usage is TRBJ2-3, with TRBD2 matching 9 bases. The CDR3 covers 18 residues. The J segment lost 1 base and the V segment lost 3 bases, leaving 11 bases of the junction unmatched. Germline assignment: CDR1 KGHSH and CDR2 LQKENI. The CDR3 here is CASSPSASGVQGTDTQYF. Written as DNA, the CDR3 is TGTGCCAGCTCACCCTCGGCTAGCGGGGTTCAAGGCACAGATACGCAGTATTTT.